A single sample gave rise to the 30 T cell receptor beta chains below, sequenced in a study of early T cells in non-severe SARS-CoV-2 infection. TCRdb reprocessed the 5' RACE reads with MiXCR, giving one entry per CDR3 protein. The table has about 18,000 distinct CDR3 sequences, 4.5% to 6.5% seen once. The sequenced sample consisted of whole blood. These receptors were taken from an adult who was a healthcare worker with PCR-confirmed SARS-CoV-2 infection or an uninfected control (not recorded which).

This clonotype was seen at least ten times. V is TRBV6-2 or TRBV6-3 and J is TRBJ2-2; D gene ambiguous. The V end was cut by 6 bases, the J end by 5 bases, with 10 bases between. The CDR3 extends over 13 amino acids. Germline V CDR1 and CDR2: MNHEY, SVGEGT. This CDR3 is CASSAGWTGELFF. CDR3 in DNA: TGTGCCAGCAGCGCTGGTTGGACCGGGGAGCTGTTTTTT.

This clonotype was counted ten times or more. This sequence joins TRBV7-8 and TRBJ1-1; D remains ambiguous. Between the trimmed V and J ends, which lost 5 bases and 1 base, there was a span of 11 bases. The CDR3 runs to 14 residues. CDR1 is SGHVS, CDR2 FQNEAQ, per germline. The CDR3 protein is CASSPPHKNTEAFF. The CDR3 coding sequence is TGTGCCAGCAGCCCACCACATAAGAACACTGAAGCTTTCTTT.

This rearrangement joins TRBV20-1 to TRBJ2-3; D possibly corresponds to TRBD2 (6 bases). This CDR3 has 18 amino acids. Germline V gene lookup returns CDR1 DFQATT and CDR2 SNEGSKA (reference sequence). V was shortened by 6 bases and J by 2 bases, with 27 bases between the two germline ends. This CDR3 reads CSASSSQLAEGYTDTQYF. The CDR3 nucleotides read TGCAGTGCCTCCAGTTCACAATTAGCGGAGGGGTACACAGATACGCAGTATTTT.

In its sample, this clonotype was seen many times. This sequence joins TRBV6-5 and TRBJ2-6, with D tentatively TRBD2 (5 bases). Germline CDR1 reads MNHEY; CDR2 reads SVGAGI. The CDR3 length is 16 residues. The V end was cut by 2 bases, the J end by 0 bases, with 8 bases between. The CDR3 nucleotides are TGTGCCAGCAGTTACATGAGGGACTCTGGGGCCAACGTCCTGACTTTC. Amino acid sequence: CASSYMRDSGANVLTF.

There are many counts of this clonotype. The J gene is TRBJ2-7, the V gene TRBV10-1; 9 bases map to TRBD2. In germline, CDR1 is WNHNN, CDR2 SYGVQD (reference sequence). V was clipped by 0 bases and J by 5 bases; unmatched bases: 8. CDR3 length: 16 residues. The CDR3 DNA is TGCGCCAGCAGTGAGTCGATTGCGGGAGGGCTCCACGAGCAGTACTTC. Its protein is CASSESIAGGLHEQYF.

This clonotype has a count of ten or more. The rearrangement links TRBV21-1 to TRBJ2-3; TRBD2 is the table's D call and was not checked against the DNA. TRBV21-1 is classified as a pseudogene. The CDR3 length is 16 residues. The CDR3 reads CASRGLEGVEPDTQYF. CDR3 sequence (DNA): TGTGCCAGCAGAGGTCTGGAGGGAGTGGAGCCAGATACGCAGTATTTT.

This clonotype was observed many times. V usage is TRBV3-1 and J usage is TRBJ2-1, with D maybe TRBD2 (6 bases). CDR3 size: 15 residues. Looked up from germline, CDR1 is LGHDT and CDR2 is YNNKEL (reference sequence). Between the trimmed V and J ends, which lost 4 bases and 0 bases, there was a span of 10 bases. DNA for the CDR3: TGTGCCAGCAGCCCGAGCGGGTACTCCTACAATGAGCAGTTCTTC. Protein sequence: CASSPSGYSYNEQFF.

This clonotype was seen a handful of times. The chain links TRBV28 to TRBJ1-5; D perhaps matches TRBD1 (5 bases). The germline V gene has CDR1 MDHEN and CDR2 SYDVKM. Trimming cost V 7 bases and J 7 bases, with 17 bases left between them. The length of the CDR3 is 14 residues. The CDR3 nucleotides read TGTGCCAGCACCGAAGTCAGGGACGTACAGCCCCAGCATTTT. Its translation is CASTEVRDVQPQHF.

Ten or more counts support this clonotype. The chain carries TRBV6-5 and TRBJ1-2; possibly TRBD1 for D (6 bases). V dropped 2 bases and J dropped 4 bases, with 17 bases sitting between them. The length of the CDR3 is 16 residues. The germline gives CDR1 MNHEY, CDR2 SVGAGI. The CDR3 DNA is TGTGCCAGCAGTTACACAGTTATGACAGGTCTCTATGGCTACACCTTC. Its translation is CASSYTVMTGLYGYTF.

There are a few counts of this clonotype. The J gene is TRBJ2-7, the V gene TRBV18, with D perhaps TRBD2 (7 bases). Germline V gene lookup returns CDR1 KGHSH and CDR2 LQKENI. This CDR3 region has 15 residues. The V gene lost 1 base and the J gene lost 6 bases, with 16 bases spanning the gap. The DNA for the CDR3 is TGTGCCAGCTCACCACAAGGACGGGGGGCCAGCGAGCAGTACTTC. Translated, it gives CASSPQGRGASEQYF.

The table lists this clonotype with many counts. The chain joins TRBV6-5 to TRBJ2-2; 8 positions agree with TRBD1. The ends lost 0 bases at V and 4 bases at J; junction bases unmatched: 4. This CDR3 spans 16 amino acids. CDR1 MNHEY and CDR2 SVGAGI come from the germline V gene. For the CDR3, the DNA is TGTGCCAGCAGTTACTCGACAGGGGTTGCCACCGGGGAGCTGTTTTTT. Translating it yields CASSYSTGVATGELFF.

This clonotype was recorded many times. The chain joins TRBV29-1 to TRBJ2-5, with 8 bases lining up with TRBD1. Germline CDR1 is SQVTM and CDR2 is ANQGSEA. This CDR3 has 13 amino acids. The V gene end was trimmed by 5 bases and the J gene end by 0 bases; junction bases not matched to a gene: 2. Written as DNA, the CDR3 is TGCAGCGTTCGGACAGGGTACCAAGAGACCCAGTACTTC. Residues: CSVRTGYQETQYF.

The genes are TRBV30 and TRBJ2-4; unclear D gene. This CDR3 has 12 residues. CDR1 GTSNPN and CDR2 SVGIG come from the germline V gene (reference sequence). In DNA form, the CDR3 reads TGTTCCCAGCGCGGCAAAAAAAACATTCAGTACTTC. Translation gives CSQRGKKNIQYF.

The table lists this clonotype with many counts. Here the CDR3 reads CASSPGQGASNQPQHF. As DNA, the CDR3 is TGTGCCAGCTCACCAGGGCAGGGGGCGAGCAATCAGCCCCAGCATTTT. The chain combines TRBV18 with TRBJ1-5, with 8 bases matching TRBD1. The length of the CDR3 is 16 residues. The germline gives CDR1 KGHSH, CDR2 LQKENI. The ends lost 2 bases at V and 1 base at J; junction bases unmatched: 4.

In its sample, this clonotype was seen many times. The chain carries TRBV12-3 or TRBV12-4 and TRBJ2-7; D is possibly TRBD1 or TRBD2 (5 bases each). V was trimmed by 5 bases and J by 4 bases, leaving 15 bases between them. The CDR3 covers 14 residues. The CDR3 spells CASSPSGTLYEQYF. For the CDR3, the DNA is TGTGCCAGCAGTCCCTCCGGGACGTTGTACGAGCAGTACTTC.

This clonotype was detected only a few times. The V and J genes are TRBV5-8 and TRBJ2-7, with TRBD1 matching 12 bases. Per germline, CDR1 SGHTS and CDR2 YDEGEE. The CDR3 is 15 residues long. V was pared by 3 bases and J by 5 bases, with 6 bases of the junction left unmatched. CDR3 sequence (DNA): TGTGCCAGCAGCTGGAGGGACAGGGGGCAGGACGAGCAGTACTTC. The encoded protein is CASSWRDRGQDEQYF.

The rearrangement links TRBV19 to TRBJ2-5; 10 bases agree with TRBD2. The trim removed 5 bases at V and 3 bases at J, leaving 6 bases unmatched. CDR1 and CDR2 (germline): LNHDA, SQIVND (reference sequence). The length of the CDR3 is 15 residues. CDR3 bases: TGTGCCAGTAGTTCTAGCGGGAGACGGGAAGAGACCCAGTACTTC. Its protein is CASSSSGRREETQYF.

The sample holds many counts of this clonotype. This chain connects TRBV28 to TRBJ1-1; no clear D gene. The CDR3 consists of 12 residues. Germline V lookup: CDR1 MDHEN, CDR2 SYDVKM. V was cut by 7 bases and J by 10 bases, with 16 bases left in between. The CDR3 protein is CASITMGWAAFF. The DNA for the CDR3 is TGTGCCAGCATCACCATGGGGTGGGCAGCTTTCTTT.

This clonotype has at least ten counts. The chain couples TRBV6-6 to TRBJ2-5, with 13 bases matching TRBD2. This CDR3 has 18 residues. V dropped 6 bases and J dropped 5; count of bases not matched to a gene: 15. Germline lookup yields CDR1 MNHNY and CDR2 SVGAGI (reference sequence). The chain's CDR3 is CASRRTRGGLAGDETQYF. The CDR3 nucleotides are TGTGCCAGCAGAAGAACCCGGGGAGGACTAGCGGGAGATGAGACCCAGTACTTC.

This clonotype showed up many times. The chain uses TRBV11-2 and TRBJ2-2; D might be TRBD1 (6 bases). Trimming cost V 5 bases and J 6 bases, with 16 bases left between them. There are 15 residues in the CDR3. Germline assignment: CDR1 SGHAT and CDR2 FQNNGV. The CDR3 spells CASSQGHSDAGELFF. Written as DNA, the CDR3 is TGTGCCAGCAGCCAGGGACACTCCGATGCCGGGGAGCTGTTTTTT.

This clonotype was seen at least ten times. This chain joins TRBV6-6 and TRBJ2-3; D possibly corresponds to TRBD2 (5 bases). The CDR3 is 11 residues long. Germline V CDR1 and CDR2: MNHNY, SVGAGI (reference sequence). Trimming stripped 5 bases from V and 14 bases from J, with 14 bases between. CDR3 residues: CASSPQGLVYF. The CDR3 nucleotides read TGTGCCAGCAGTCCCCAAGGACTGGTGTATTTT.

The chain has TRBV5-1 and TRBJ1-4; no reliable D call. From germline, CDR1 is SGHRS and CDR2 YFSETQ. Trimming pared 0 bases from V and 6 bases from J, leaving 6 bases between. This CDR3 contains 13 residues. The CDR3 loop is CASSLGQHEKLFF. Here the CDR3 DNA reads TGCGCCAGCAGCTTGGGCCAGCATGAAAAACTGTTTTTT.

This clonotype was counted ten times or more. This chain links TRBV4-1 with TRBJ1-1, with 9 bases fitting TRBD1. Germline V lookup: CDR1 MGHRA, CDR2 YSYEKL. The CDR3 spans 14 residues. Trimming took 2 bases from V and 4 from J; bases not matched to a gene: 2. The CDR3 DNA follows: TGCGCCAGCAGCCAACCGACAGGGGGCACTGAAGCTTTCTTT. Its protein product is CASSQPTGGTEAFF.

This clonotype was recorded many times. The V and J genes are TRBV7-8 and TRBJ2-1; 9 nucleotides match TRBD2. The CDR3 contains 17 residues. The ends lost 0 bases at V and 5 bases at J; junction bases unmatched: 8. Germline CDR1 is SGHVS and CDR2 is FQNEAQ. The CDR3 sequence: CASSLALSAGGHNEQFF. DNA of the CDR3: TGTGCCAGCAGCTTAGCGTTATCAGCGGGAGGACACAATGAGCAGTTCTTC.

This clonotype was seen at least ten times. The rearrangement uses TRBV19 and TRBJ2-2, with 8 bases fitting TRBD2. CDR3 size: 17 residues. V shed 7 bases and J 0 bases; nucleotides not matched to a gene: 10. Germline V CDR1 and CDR2: LNHDA, SQIVND (reference sequence). The CDR3 bases are TGTGCCAGTACCGCACTAGCGGCCCGACCGAACACCGGGGAGCTGTTTTTT. Translated, it gives CASTALAARPNTGELFF.

This clonotype has at least ten counts. The V gene is TRBV20-1, the J gene TRBJ2-3; D assignment may be TRBD1 or TRBD2 (6 bases each). Trimming cost V 6 bases and J 7 bases, with 23 bases left between them. The CDR3 runs 15 residues. Germline values: CDR1 DFQATT, CDR2 SNEGSKA (reference sequence). The CDR3 DNA follows: TGCAGTGCCCCCGAAGGAGGGGGGAGCGGCTATACGCAGTATTTT. This encodes CSAPEGGGSGYTQYF.

At least ten counts were recorded for this clonotype. The chain joins TRBV28 to TRBJ2-1; maybe TRBD2 (6 bases). The V end lost 7 bases, the J end lost 0 bases, and 13 bases lay between the germline ends. Germline CDR1 MDHEN, CDR2 SYDVKM. The CDR3 totals 15 residues. CDR3 amino acids: CASKRWRDSYNEQFF. As DNA, the CDR3 is TGTGCCAGCAAGAGGTGGAGGGACTCCTACAATGAGCAGTTCTTC. Full variable domain (missing parts from reference TRBV28 and TRBJ2-1): DVKVTQSSRYLVKRTGEKVFLECVQDMDHENMFWYRQDPGLGLRLIYFSYDVKMKEKGDIPEGYSVSREKKERFSLILESASTNQTSMYLCASKRWRDSYNEQFFGPGTRLTVL.

Ten or more counts support this clonotype. The chain links TRBV4-2 to TRBJ2-3; D is undetermined. This CDR3 is built from 13 residues. Trimming took 4 bases from V and 5 from J, leaving 10 bases between them. Per the germline V gene, CDR1 is LGHNA and CDR2 is YNFKEQ. CDR3 region: CASSPEPGDTQYF. Written as DNA, the CDR3 is TGTGCCAGCAGCCCCGAGCCGGGAGATACGCAGTATTTT.

In its sample, this clonotype was seen a few times. The chain has TRBV4-1 and TRBJ2-7, with TRBD1 identical over 9 bases. Germline V gene data show CDR1 as MGHRA and CDR2 as YSYEKL. The CDR3 totals 17 residues. With 1 base clipped from V and 2 bases from J, the junction kept 9 bases outside the gene matches. CDR3 in amino acids: CASSQGTGTGRTYEQYF. The CDR3, as DNA: TGCGCCAGCAGCCAAGGTACCGGGACAGGGCGTACCTACGAGCAGTACTTC.

There are many counts of this clonotype. The rearrangement uses TRBV2 and TRBJ2-7, with D perhaps matching TRBD1 (5 bases). The ends were cut back, 1 base at V and 6 bases at J, with 10 bases in the middle. Germline loops: CDR1 SNHLY, CDR2 FYNNEI. CDR3 length equals 13 residues. CDR3 protein: CASSEVSRVEQYF. The CDR3 DNA sequence: TGTGCCAGCAGTGAAGTTAGCAGGGTCGAGCAGTACTTC.